This T cell receptor beta chain was identified in a study of preoperative IRX-2 immunotherapy in early breast cancer. Treatment specified: preoperative locoregional IRX-2 cytokine immunotherapy. The CDR3 length is 12 residues. Germline V gene sequence: CDR1 MDHEN, CDR2 SYDVKM. Trimming took off 10 bases at V and 4 bases at J, with 14 bases between the two ends. Sequencing was performed with immunoSEQ multiplex PCR; in TCRdb, only in-frame clones are kept and a portion is missing. The table has about 62,000 clones, 94% seen once; the top ten hold approximately 1.8%. This sample was obtained from a patient treated with IRX-2 immunotherapy. The chain is built from TRBV28 and TRBJ2-7; D not certain. The clonotype originates from a human donor with breast cancer. CDR3 bases: TGTGCCATCACAGCCCACGGGTACGAGCAGTACTTC. This gives the protein CAITAHGYEQYF.